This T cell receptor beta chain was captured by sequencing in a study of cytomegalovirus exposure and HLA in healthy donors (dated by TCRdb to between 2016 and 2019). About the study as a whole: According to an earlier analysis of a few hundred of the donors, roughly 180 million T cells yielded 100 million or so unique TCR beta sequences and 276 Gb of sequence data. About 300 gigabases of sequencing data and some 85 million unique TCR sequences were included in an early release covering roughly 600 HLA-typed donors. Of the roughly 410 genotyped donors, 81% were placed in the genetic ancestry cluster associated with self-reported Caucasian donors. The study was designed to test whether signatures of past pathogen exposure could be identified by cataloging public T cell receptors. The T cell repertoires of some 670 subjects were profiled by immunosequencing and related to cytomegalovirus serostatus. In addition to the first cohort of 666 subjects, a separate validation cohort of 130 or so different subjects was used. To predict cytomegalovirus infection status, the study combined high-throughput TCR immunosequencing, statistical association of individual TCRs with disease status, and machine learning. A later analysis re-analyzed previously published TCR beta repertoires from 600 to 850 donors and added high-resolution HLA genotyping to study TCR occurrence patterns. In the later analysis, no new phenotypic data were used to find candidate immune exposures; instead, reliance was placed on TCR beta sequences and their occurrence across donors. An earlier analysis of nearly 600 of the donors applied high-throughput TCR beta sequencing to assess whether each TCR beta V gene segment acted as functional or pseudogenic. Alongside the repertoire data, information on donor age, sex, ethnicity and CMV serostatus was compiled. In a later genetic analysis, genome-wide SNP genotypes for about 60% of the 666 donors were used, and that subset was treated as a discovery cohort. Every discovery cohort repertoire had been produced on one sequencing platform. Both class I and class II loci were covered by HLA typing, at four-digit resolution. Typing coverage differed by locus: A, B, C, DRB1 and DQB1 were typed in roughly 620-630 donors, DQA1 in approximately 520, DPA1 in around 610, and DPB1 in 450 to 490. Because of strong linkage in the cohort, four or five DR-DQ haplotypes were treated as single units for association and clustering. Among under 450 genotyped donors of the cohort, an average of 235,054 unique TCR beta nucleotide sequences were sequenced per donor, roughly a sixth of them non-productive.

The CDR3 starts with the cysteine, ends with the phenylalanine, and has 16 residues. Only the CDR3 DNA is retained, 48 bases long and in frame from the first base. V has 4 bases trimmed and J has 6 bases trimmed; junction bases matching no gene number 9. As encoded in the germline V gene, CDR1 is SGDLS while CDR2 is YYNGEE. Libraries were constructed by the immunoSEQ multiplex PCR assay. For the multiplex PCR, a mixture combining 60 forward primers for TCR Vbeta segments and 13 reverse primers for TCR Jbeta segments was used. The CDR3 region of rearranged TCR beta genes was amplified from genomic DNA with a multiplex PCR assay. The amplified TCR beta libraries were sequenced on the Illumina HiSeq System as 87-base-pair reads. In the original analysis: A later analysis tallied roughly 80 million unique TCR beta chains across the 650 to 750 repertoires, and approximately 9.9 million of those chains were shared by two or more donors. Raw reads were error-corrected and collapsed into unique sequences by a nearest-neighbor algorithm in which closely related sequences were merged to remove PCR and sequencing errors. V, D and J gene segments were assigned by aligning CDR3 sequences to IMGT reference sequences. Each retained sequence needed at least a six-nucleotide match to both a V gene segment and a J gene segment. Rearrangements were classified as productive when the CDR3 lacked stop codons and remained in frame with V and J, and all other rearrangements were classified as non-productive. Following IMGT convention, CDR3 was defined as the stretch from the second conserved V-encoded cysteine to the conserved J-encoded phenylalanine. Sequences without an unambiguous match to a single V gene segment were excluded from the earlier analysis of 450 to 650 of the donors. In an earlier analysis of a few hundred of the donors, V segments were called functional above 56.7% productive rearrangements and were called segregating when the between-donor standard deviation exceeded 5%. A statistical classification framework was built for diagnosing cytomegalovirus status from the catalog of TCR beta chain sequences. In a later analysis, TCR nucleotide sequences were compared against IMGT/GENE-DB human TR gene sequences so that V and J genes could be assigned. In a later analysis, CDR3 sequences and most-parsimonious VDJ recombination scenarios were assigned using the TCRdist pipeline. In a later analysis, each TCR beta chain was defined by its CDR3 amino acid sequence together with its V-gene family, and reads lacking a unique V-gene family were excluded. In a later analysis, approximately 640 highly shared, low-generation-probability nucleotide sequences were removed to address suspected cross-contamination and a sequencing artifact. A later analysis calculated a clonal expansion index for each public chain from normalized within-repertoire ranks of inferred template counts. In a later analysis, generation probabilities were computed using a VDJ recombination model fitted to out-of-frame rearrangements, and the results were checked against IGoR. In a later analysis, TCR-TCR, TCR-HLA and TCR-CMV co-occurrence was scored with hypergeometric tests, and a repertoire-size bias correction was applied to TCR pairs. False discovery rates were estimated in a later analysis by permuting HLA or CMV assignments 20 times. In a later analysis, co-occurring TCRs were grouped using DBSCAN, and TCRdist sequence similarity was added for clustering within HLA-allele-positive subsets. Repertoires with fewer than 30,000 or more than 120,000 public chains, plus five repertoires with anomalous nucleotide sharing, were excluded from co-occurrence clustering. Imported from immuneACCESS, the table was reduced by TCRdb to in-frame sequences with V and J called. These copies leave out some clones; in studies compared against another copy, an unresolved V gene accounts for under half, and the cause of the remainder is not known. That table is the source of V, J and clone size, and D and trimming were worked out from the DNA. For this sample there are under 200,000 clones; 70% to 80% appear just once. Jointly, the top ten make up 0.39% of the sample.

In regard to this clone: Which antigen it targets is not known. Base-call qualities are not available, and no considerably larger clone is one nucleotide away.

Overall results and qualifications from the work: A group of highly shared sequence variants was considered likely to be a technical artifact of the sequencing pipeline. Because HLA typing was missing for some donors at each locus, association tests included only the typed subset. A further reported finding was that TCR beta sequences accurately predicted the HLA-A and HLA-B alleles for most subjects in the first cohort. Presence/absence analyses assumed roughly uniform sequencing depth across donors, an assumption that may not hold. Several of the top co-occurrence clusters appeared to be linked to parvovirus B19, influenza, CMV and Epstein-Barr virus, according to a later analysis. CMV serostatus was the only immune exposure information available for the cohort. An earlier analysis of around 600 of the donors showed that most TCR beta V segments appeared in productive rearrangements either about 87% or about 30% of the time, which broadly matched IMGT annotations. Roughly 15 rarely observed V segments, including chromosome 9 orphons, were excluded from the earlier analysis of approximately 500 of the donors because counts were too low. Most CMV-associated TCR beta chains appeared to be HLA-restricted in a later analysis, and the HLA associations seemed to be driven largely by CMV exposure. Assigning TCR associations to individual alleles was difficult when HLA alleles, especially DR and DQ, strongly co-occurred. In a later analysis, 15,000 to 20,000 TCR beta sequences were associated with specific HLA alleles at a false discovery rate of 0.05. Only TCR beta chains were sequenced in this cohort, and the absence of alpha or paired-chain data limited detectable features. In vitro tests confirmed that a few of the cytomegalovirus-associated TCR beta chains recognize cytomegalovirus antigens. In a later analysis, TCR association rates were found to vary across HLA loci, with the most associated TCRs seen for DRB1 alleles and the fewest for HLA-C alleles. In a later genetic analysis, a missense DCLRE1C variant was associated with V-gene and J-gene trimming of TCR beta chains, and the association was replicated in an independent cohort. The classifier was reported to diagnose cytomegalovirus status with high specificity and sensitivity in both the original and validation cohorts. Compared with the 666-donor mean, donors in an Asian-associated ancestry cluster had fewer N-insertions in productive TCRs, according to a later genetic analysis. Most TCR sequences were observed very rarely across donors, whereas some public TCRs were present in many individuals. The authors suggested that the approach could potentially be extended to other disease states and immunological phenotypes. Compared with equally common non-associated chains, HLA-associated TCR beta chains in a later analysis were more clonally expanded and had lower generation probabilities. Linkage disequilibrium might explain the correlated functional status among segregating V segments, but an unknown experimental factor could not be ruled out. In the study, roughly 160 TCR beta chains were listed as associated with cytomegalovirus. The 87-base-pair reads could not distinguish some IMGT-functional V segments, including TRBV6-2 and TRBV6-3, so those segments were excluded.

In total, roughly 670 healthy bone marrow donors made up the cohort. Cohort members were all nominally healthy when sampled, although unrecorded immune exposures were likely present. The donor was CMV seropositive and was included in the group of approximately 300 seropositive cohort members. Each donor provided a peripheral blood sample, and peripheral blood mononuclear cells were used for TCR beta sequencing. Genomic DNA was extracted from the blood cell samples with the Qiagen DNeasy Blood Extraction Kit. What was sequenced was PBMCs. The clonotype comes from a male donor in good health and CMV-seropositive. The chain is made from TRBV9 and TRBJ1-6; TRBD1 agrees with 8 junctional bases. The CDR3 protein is CASSPSPGQGNSPLHF. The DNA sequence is TGTGCCAGCAGCCCTAGCCCTGGACAGGGTAATTCACCCCTCCACTTT.